The source of this T cell receptor (beta chain) is a study of T cell clonality in common variable immunodeficiency. In this sample, this clone turned up many times. What it binds is unknown. The CDR3 goes on 3 residues after the read ends, and that part is filled in from the germline J gene. Assay: immunoSEQ multiplex PCR; the TCRdb copy retains only in-frame clones and omits some. Observed in the sample are around 30,000 clones, none of them singletons. In germline, CDR1 is SGHRS, CDR2 YFSETQ. Trimming removed 0 bases from V and 3 bases from J, with 4 bases in between. CDR3 length: 12 residues. Caucasian heritage predominated among both patients and controls. Study observations and caveats: Reportedly, TCR beta sequences from common variable immunodeficiency showed fewer deletions and N-nucleotide insertions. Shared TCRbeta clones were fewer between CVID subjects than controls. TCRbeta clonality was increased in CVID versus healthy controls.

Sequenced sample: peripheral blood mononuclear cells. The genes are TRBV5-1 and TRBJ2-7; D not certain. This sequence originates from a person between 18 and 70 years old in good health. The CDR3 reads CASSLDGYEQYF. The sequenced CDR3 bases are TGCGCCAGCAGCTTGGACGGCTACGAG.